The subject of this entry is one T cell receptor beta chain. Antigen unknown. Trimming cost V 4 bases and J 3 bases; bases outside gene matches: 9. Per the germline V gene, CDR1 is SGHRS and CDR2 is YFSETQ. The CDR3 has 16 residues. This entry belongs to a study of T cell responses to AZD1222 COVID-19 vaccine. Study-level background: Second doses at about 4 or about 12 weeks were pooled. Study-wide results and limits: A rise in Spike-specific TCR breadth and depth followed two AZD1222 doses. Seropositive status at baseline applied to only six AZD1222 recipients.

Measured with immunoSEQ multiplex PCR; TCRdb has only the in-frame clones, and not every one. The sample has 100,000 to 150,000 clones, over 75% seen once. Sequences were derived from peripheral blood, sampled on day 0 of AZD1222 vaccination. This clonotype originated in an adult in good health. This chain uses TRBV5-1 with TRBJ2-1; 8 bases are shared with TRBD1. The CDR3 loop reads CASSQMTGAFYNEQFF. The DNA of the CDR3 is TGCGCCAGCAGCCAGATGACAGGGGCCTTCTACAATGAGCAGTTCTTC.